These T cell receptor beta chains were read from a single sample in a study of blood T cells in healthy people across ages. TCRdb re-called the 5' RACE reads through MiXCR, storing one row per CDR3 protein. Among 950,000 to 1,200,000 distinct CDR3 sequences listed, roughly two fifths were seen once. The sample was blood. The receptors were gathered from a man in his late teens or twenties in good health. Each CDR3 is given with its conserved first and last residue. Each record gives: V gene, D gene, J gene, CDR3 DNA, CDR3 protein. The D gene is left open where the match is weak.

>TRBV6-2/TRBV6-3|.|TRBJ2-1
TGTGCCAGCAGTTATAAAGGGGGAGAGCCGTACAATGAGCAGTTCTTC
CASSYKGGEPYNEQFF
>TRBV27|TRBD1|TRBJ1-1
TGTGCCAGCAGTTTATCCAAATCAGGGGGGGATGGAGCTTTCTTT
CASSLSKSGGDGAFF
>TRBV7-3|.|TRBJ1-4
TGTGCCAGCAGCTTAACGGGAGTGCCTAATGAAAAACTGTTTTTT
CASSLTGVPNEKLFF
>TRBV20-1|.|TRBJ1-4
TGCAGTGCTGGGGGGAATCTTGCAACTAGTGAAAAACTGTTTTTT
CSAGGNLATSEKLFF
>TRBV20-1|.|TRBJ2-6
TGCAGTGCGAAGACAGTGCCCCAATCTGGGGCCAACGTCCTGACTTTC
CSAKTVPQSGANVLTF
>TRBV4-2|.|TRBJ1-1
TGTGCCAGCAGCCGAGGAAGGGTCCTGAACACTGAAGCTTTCTTT
CASSRGRVLNTEAFF
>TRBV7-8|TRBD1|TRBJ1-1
TGTGCCAGCAGCTTCACCGGGACAGGGGACACTGAAGCTTTCTTT
CASSFTGTGDTEAFF
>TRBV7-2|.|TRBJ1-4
TGTGCCAGCAGCTTAGTCCAGGGAGGTGAAAAACTGTTTTTT
CASSLVQGGEKLFF
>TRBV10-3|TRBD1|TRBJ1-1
TGTGCCATCAGGACCGGGACAGGGACGAACACTGAAGCTTTCTTT
CAIRTGTGTNTEAFF
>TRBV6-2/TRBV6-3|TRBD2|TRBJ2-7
TGTGCCAGCAGTCGTGGCGGGGGGCAATACTACGAGCAGTACTTC
CASSRGGGQYYEQYF